One sample yielded the 31 T cell receptor beta chains listed below, sequenced in a study of spatial heterogeneity in lung cancer. Each CDR3 protein gets one entry after TCRdb re-called the 5' RACE reads with MiXCR. The top ten hold over 30% of the sample, which has about 7,100 distinct CDR3 sequences, more than 4.5% seen once. Noted time point: sample taken at primary tumor resection. Sequencing of whole RNA from tumor, nontumor lung or frozen PBMC involved no sorting. Sequences were derived from PBMCs, sampled at surgery. These receptors all come from a male donor with early-stage non-small cell lung cancer.

This clonotype was observed many times. The CDR3 nucleotides are TGTGCCAGCAGCGAAGTACAGGTCCCGGGGAATGAGCAGTTCTTC. It specifies CASSEVQVPGNEQFF. This chain joins TRBV7-2 and TRBJ2-1; possibly TRBD1 or TRBD2 for D (5 bases each). V lost 5 bases, J lost 7 bases, and 18 bases lay in between. Germline-derived CDR1 and CDR2 are SGHTA and FQGNSA. The CDR3 extends over 15 amino acids.

This clonotype was counted many times. The chain employs TRBV7-9 and TRBJ2-7, with D unclear. The length of the CDR3 is 11 residues. The V and J ends lost 4 bases and 3 bases respectively, with 4 bases between them. Germline V gene sequence: CDR1 SEHNR, CDR2 FQNEAQ (reference sequence). CDR3 DNA: TGTGCCAGCAGCTCGAACTACGAGCAGTACTTC. Its translation is CASSSNYEQYF.

This clonotype was counted between two and nine times. The genes are TRBV5-5 and TRBJ1-1; tentatively, D is TRBD1 (6 bases). The length of the CDR3 is 15 residues. V lost 3 bases to trimming and J lost 0 bases, with 12 bases between them. Germline V gene sequence: CDR1 SGHKS, CDR2 YYEKEE (reference sequence). This CDR3 reads CASSSGGQMNTEAFF. CDR3 DNA sequence: TGTGCCAGCAGCTCCGGAGGACAGATGAACACTGAAGCTTTCTTT.

This clonotype was detected a few times. This chain joins TRBV20-1 and TRBJ1-1; TRBD1 might be the D (6 bases). CDR1 and CDR2 from the germline V gene are DFQATT and SNEGSKA (reference sequence). Between the trimmed V and J ends, which lost 1 base and 2 bases, there was a span of 8 bases. The CDR3 extends over 13 amino acids. CDR3 protein: CSARGRGNTEAFF. The CDR3 DNA follows: TGCAGTGCTAGAGGCAGGGGCAACACTGAAGCTTTCTTT.

This clonotype was found many times. The chain couples TRBV7-2 to TRBJ2-3, with 11 bases fitting TRBD2. This CDR3 is built from 17 residues. The germline V gene encodes CDR1 SGHTA and CDR2 FQGNSA. V gave up 2 bases and J gave up 0 bases; unmatched junction bases: 4. CDR3 in DNA: TGTGCCAGCAGCTTACGACTAGCGGGGACTAGCACAGATACGCAGTATTTT. It specifies CASSLRLAGTSTDTQYF.

This clonotype was counted at least ten times. This chain uses TRBV2 with TRBJ2-7; a weak D match, TRBD2 (6 bases). The CDR3 length is 12 residues. Germline values: CDR1 SNHLY, CDR2 FYNNEI. With 8 bases removed from V and 3 bases from J, the gap between germline ends came to 11 bases. The DNA for the CDR3 is TGTGCCAGCCGACTAGGTTTCTACGAGCAGTACTTC. Amino acids: CASRLGFYEQYF.

This clonotype appeared a few times. A much larger clone differs by one base, so this may be a read error. V is TRBV6-2 or TRBV6-3 and J is TRBJ2-7, with 7 bases identical to TRBD1. Per the germline V gene, CDR1 is MNHEY and CDR2 is SVGEGT. V trimming: 5 bases; J trimming: 5 bases; junction bases outside the gene matches: 6. This CDR3 has 13 residues. The CDR3: CASSRQGVDEQYF. The CDR3 DNA is TGTGCCAGCAGTCGACAGGGCGTGGACGAGCAGTACTTC.

This clonotype has at least ten counts. J is TRBJ2-5 and V is TRBV10-2; TRBD2 agrees at 8 bases. With V trimmed by 8 bases and J by 5 bases, 16 bases remained unmatched. Germline V gives CDR1 WSHSY, CDR2 SAAADI. The CDR3 sequence is 16 residues long. CDR3 nucleotide sequence: TGCGCCAGCCTCCCGGGGACTAGAGGGAACGAGGAGACCCAGTACTTC. Amino acids: CASLPGTRGNEETQYF.

This clonotype was seen at least ten times. This chain joins TRBV18 and TRBJ2-3; tentative D call: TRBD1 (6 bases). There are 14 residues in the CDR3. Trimming cost V 2 bases and J 4 bases, with 10 bases left between them. Germline assignment: CDR1 KGHSH and CDR2 LQKENI. CDR3 region: CASSPTRTADTQYF. The CDR3 nucleotides are TGTGCCAGCTCACCAACGCGGACAGCAGATACGCAGTATTTT. Full variable domain (outside the CDR3, taken from reference TRBV18 and TRBJ2-3): NAGVMQNPRHLVRRRGQEARLRCSPMKGHSHVYWYRQLPEEGLKFMVYLQKENIIDESGMPKERFSAEFPKEGPSILRIQQVVRGDSAAYFCASSPTRTADTQYFGPGTRLTVL.

The chain recombines TRBV2 with TRBJ2-7; D is unresolved. There are 14 residues in the CDR3. V dropped 1 base and J dropped 3 bases, with 10 bases sitting between them. Germline V CDR1 and CDR2: SNHLY, FYNNEI. The CDR3 DNA is TGTGCCAGCAGTGAAGAATCGGTGCGCTACGAGCAGTACTTC. It specifies CASSEESVRYEQYF.

This clonotype was recorded many times. The chain has TRBV19 and TRBJ2-5; the D is unclear. V was shortened by 7 bases and J by 2 bases, with 11 bases between the two germline ends. The germline CDR1 and CDR2 sequences are LNHDA and SQIVND (reference sequence). There are 13 residues in the CDR3. The DNA of the CDR3 is TGTGCCAGTAAGATCGTCGGGCAAGAGACCCAGTACTTC. Protein product: CASKIVGQETQYF.

The chain recombines TRBV28 with TRBJ2-7; the D is unclear. Germline CDR1 reads MDHEN; CDR2 reads SYDVKM. CDR3 size: 13 residues. The V gene lost 6 bases and the J gene lost 3 bases, with 12 bases spanning the gap. CDR3 DNA: TGTGCCAGCAGCTTCCCACAGAACTACGAGCAGTACTTC. This encodes CASSFPQNYEQYF.

This clonotype was seen only a few times. The genes are TRBV30 and TRBJ2-7; a possible D gene is TRBD2 (6 bases). Germline CDR1 and CDR2: GTSNPN and SVGIG (reference sequence). V shed 8 bases and J shed 0 bases, with 17 bases lying between them. CDR3 size: 14 residues. The CDR3 loop reads CALEASAVSYEQYF. As DNA, the CDR3 is TGTGCCCTGGAGGCTAGCGCGGTCTCCTACGAGCAGTACTTC.

The table lists this clonotype with many counts. This sequence joins TRBV29-1 and TRBJ2-1; 9 positions match TRBD2. Germline lookup yields CDR1 SQVTM and CDR2 ANQGSEA. The CDR3 loop spans 14 amino acids. V shed 4 bases and J 7 bases; nucleotides not matched to a gene: 8. The CDR3 reads CSVAGGRGGNEQFF. DNA of the CDR3: TGCAGCGTTGCCGGCGGGAGGGGAGGGAATGAGCAGTTCTTC.

In this sample, this clonotype turned up many times. This chain links TRBV4-1 with TRBJ1-6; D not resolved. V was trimmed by 2 bases and J by 6 bases, leaving 8 bases between them. Germline V gives CDR1 MGHRA, CDR2 YSYEKL. This CDR3 has 14 residues. Here the CDR3 reads CASSQPAVNSPLHF. CDR3 DNA sequence: TGCGCCAGCAGCCAACCGGCAGTTAATTCACCCCTCCACTTT.

The table lists this clonotype with many counts. The chain is built from TRBV19 and TRBJ2-1; D remains unclear. This CDR3 comprises 15 residues. The V end was cut by 5 bases, the J end by 6 bases, with 17 bases between. CDR1 is LNHDA and CDR2 is SQIVND in the germline V gene (reference sequence). The CDR3 coding sequence is TGTGCCAGTAGTCCCGCAGCCAATTTTTTCAATGAGCAGTTCTTC. This codes for CASSPAANFFNEQFF.

Ten or more counts support this clonotype. V gene TRBV10-3 combines with J gene TRBJ2-2; tentative D call: TRBD2 (5 bases). The V end lost 4 bases, the J end lost 4 bases, and 13 bases lay between the germline ends. The CDR3 is 15 amino acids. Per germline, CDR1 ENHRY and CDR2 SYGVKD. The DNA of the CDR3 is TGTGCCATCAGTGTTGGGAGCGGATCCACCGGGGAGCTGTTTTTT. This encodes CAISVGSGSTGELFF.

By share, this clonotype ranks as large (0.1 to 1%). CDR3 protein: CASSESGEESYNEQFF. The CDR3 nucleotides read TGTGCCAGCAGCGAGAGCGGGGAGGAGTCCTACAATGAGCAGTTCTTC. The V and J genes are TRBV9 and TRBJ2-1; 7 bases align to TRBD2. The germline CDR1 and CDR2 sequences are SGDLS and YYNGEE. This CDR3 is 16 amino acids long. Unmatched junction bases numbered 7, after V lost 3 bases and J lost 1 base.

This clonotype was recorded at least ten times. The gene calls are TRBV18 and TRBJ2-3, with 11 bases fitting TRBD2. J lost 2 bases, V lost 3 bases, and 1 base had no gene match. CDR1 is KGHSH, CDR2 LQKENI, per germline. The CDR3 runs 15 residues. The CDR3 spells CASSPGLADTDTQYF. CDR3 bases: TGTGCCAGCTCACCGGGACTAGCGGACACAGATACGCAGTATTTT.

This clonotype came up many times. The V call is TRBV5-6, the J call TRBJ2-1; 11 bases are shared with TRBD2. In germline, CDR1 is SGHDT, CDR2 YYEEEE. The CDR3 runs to 17 residues. V was pared by 4 bases and J by 3 bases, with 9 bases of the junction left unmatched. The CDR3, as DNA: TGTGCCAGCAGCAGACTAGCGGGAAGCGTCGTCTACAATGAGCAGTTCTTC. Residues: CASSRLAGSVVYNEQFF.

This clonotype was observed many times. The chain recombines TRBV6-5 with TRBJ1-1; 8 positions agree with TRBD1. This CDR3 comprises 13 residues. The V and J ends lost 7 bases and 9 bases, in that order; junction bases with no gene match: 10. Germline CDR1 is MNHEY and CDR2 is SVGAGI. CDR3 coding DNA: TGTGCCAGCACCCAAATCCAGGGGGCGAAAGCTTTCTTT. Translated: CASTQIQGAKAFF.

This clonotype has a count of ten or more. The chain uses TRBV7-2 and TRBJ2-7; 10 positions match TRBD1. The CDR3 has 16 residues. Germline V gene lookup returns CDR1 SGHTA and CDR2 FQGNSA. Trimming at V came to 5 bases and at J to 5 bases, leaving 12 bases not matched to a gene. CDR3 nucleotides: TGTGCCAGCAGCCTCGGGGGAGGGACAGGGGTCGACGAGCAGTACTTC. It is translated as CASSLGGGTGVDEQYF. Full variable domain (rest looked up from reference TRBV7-2 and TRBJ2-7): GAGVSQSPSNKVTEKGKDVELRCDPISGHTALYWYRQSLGQGLEFLIYFQGNSAPDKSGLPSDRFSAERTGGSVSTLTIQRTQQEDSAVYLCASSLGGGTGVDEQYFGPGTRLTVT.

This clonotype has a count of ten or more. This rearrangement joins TRBV30 to TRBJ1-6; D perhaps matches TRBD1 (6 bases). V lost 3 bases and J 7 bases, leaving 13 bases between the germline ends. CDR3 length: 14 amino acids. Germline V gene lookup returns CDR1 GTSNPN and CDR2 SVGIG (reference sequence). CDR3 nucleotide sequence: TGTGCCTGGAGCGTCCGGGACAAGAATTCACCCCTCCACTTT. It encodes CAWSVRDKNSPLHF.

This clonotype was seen many times. The gene calls are TRBV7-2 and TRBJ1-1; a possible D gene is TRBD1 (6 bases). CDR1 is SGHTA and CDR2 is FQGNSA in the germline V gene. The V end was cut by 4 bases, the J end by 1 base, with 10 bases between. This CDR3 contains 14 residues. The CDR3 region is CASSYDRTNTEAFF. For the CDR3, the DNA is TGTGCCAGCAGCTACGACAGGACGAACACTGAAGCTTTCTTT.

This clonotype was picked up many times. This chain uses TRBV6-2 or TRBV6-3 with TRBJ2-5; D uncertain. The length of the CDR3 is 15 residues. Trimming shortened V by 2 bases and J by 0 bases, and 10 bases separated the two germline ends. Germline loops: CDR1 MNHEY, CDR2 SVGEGT. The CDR3 DNA sequence: TGTGCCAGCAGTTACGGGTCAGACAACCAAGAGACCCAGTACTTC. Protein product: CASSYGSDNQETQYF.

This clonotype was seen repeatedly, ten times or more. The chain couples TRBV7-2 to TRBJ1-2; D is unclear. V lost 2 bases and J 4 bases, leaving 14 bases between the germline ends. This CDR3 is 15 amino acids long. Germline CDR1 SGHTA, CDR2 FQGNSA. This CDR3 is CASSLYRVTGYGYTF. CDR3 sequence (DNA): TGTGCCAGCAGCTTATATAGGGTTACCGGCTATGGCTACACCTTC.

This clonotype was recorded a few times. The V call is TRBV11-2, the J call TRBJ2-2; D is perhaps TRBD1 or TRBD2 (5 bases each). Germline assignment: CDR1 SGHAT and CDR2 FQNNGV. The CDR3 is 16 amino acids. Trimming shortened V by 0 bases and J by 6 bases, and 14 bases separated the two germline ends. In DNA, the CDR3 is TGTGCCAGCAGCTTAGAGCCCGGACGGGGCTCCGGGGAGCTGTTTTTT. Its protein product is CASSLEPGRGSGELFF.

There are many counts of this clonotype. This rearrangement joins TRBV11-2 to TRBJ2-5, with unresolved D. V was pared by 2 bases and J by 1 base, with 8 bases between. CDR1 is SGHAT, CDR2 FQNNGV, per germline. This CDR3 region has 14 residues. CDR3 sequence (DNA): TGTGCCAGCAGCTTATTCTTAGGCCAAGAGACCCAGTACTTC. Protein: CASSLFLGQETQYF.

In its sample, this clonotype was seen many times. The chain is built from TRBV20-1 and TRBJ2-1; 8 bases are a match to TRBD2. The V gene end was trimmed by 1 base and the J gene end by 10 bases; junction bases not matched to a gene: 9. The CDR3 has 14 residues. The germline V gene has CDR1 DFQATT and CDR2 SNEGSKA (reference sequence). CDR3 sequence reads: CSARVGTRYREQFF. CDR3 coding DNA: TGCAGTGCTAGAGTGGGGACTAGATATCGGGAGCAGTTCTTC.

There are many counts of this clonotype. The chain recombines TRBV27 with TRBJ2-4; D gene uncertain. CDR1 is MNHEY and CDR2 is SMNVEV in the germline V gene (reference sequence). This CDR3 has 15 residues. V lost 5 bases to trimming and J lost 0 bases, with 11 bases between them. The chain's CDR3 is CASSPRTLAKNIQYF. In DNA, the CDR3 is TGTGCCAGCAGTCCGCGCACCCTAGCCAAAAACATTCAGTACTTC.

This clonotype appeared many times. The genes are TRBV6-2 or TRBV6-3 and TRBJ2-3; 7 bases match TRBD1. In germline, CDR1 is MNHEY, CDR2 SVGEGT. This CDR3 has 12 amino acids. The junction had 6 bases not matched to a gene; V was cut back by 10 bases and J by 5 bases. The CDR3 DNA reads as TGTGCCACCAGACAGGGCGAAGATACGCAGTATTTT. As protein: CATRQGEDTQYF.